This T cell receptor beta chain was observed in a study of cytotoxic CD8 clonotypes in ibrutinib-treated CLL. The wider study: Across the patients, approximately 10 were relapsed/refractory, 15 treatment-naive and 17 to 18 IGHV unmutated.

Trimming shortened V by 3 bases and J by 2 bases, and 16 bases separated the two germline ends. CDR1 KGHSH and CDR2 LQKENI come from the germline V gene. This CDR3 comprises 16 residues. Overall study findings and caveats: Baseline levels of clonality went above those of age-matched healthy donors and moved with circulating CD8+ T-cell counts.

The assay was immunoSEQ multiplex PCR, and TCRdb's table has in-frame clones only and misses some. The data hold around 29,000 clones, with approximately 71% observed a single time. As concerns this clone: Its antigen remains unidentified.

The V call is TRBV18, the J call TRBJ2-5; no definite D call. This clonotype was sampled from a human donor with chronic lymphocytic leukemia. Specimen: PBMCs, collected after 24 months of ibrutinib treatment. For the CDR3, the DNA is TGTGCCAGCTCACCCCTTCCCCTGGGCGTTCAAGAGACCCAGTACTTC. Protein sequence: CASSPLPLGVQETQYF.